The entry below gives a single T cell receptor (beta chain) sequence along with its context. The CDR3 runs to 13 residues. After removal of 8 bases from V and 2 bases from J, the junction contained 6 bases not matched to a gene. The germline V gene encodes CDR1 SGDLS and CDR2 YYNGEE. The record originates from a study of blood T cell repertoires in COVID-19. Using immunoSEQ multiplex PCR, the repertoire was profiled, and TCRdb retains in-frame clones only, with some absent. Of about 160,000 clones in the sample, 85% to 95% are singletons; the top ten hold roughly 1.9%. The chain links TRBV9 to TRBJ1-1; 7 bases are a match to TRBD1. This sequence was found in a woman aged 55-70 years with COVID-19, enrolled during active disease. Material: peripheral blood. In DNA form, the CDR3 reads TGTGCCAGTTCGACAGGGCCAAACACTGAAGCTTTCTTT. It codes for CASSTGPNTEAFF.